This T cell receptor (beta chain) derives from a study of blood T cells in healthy people across ages (dated by TCRdb to 2015 to 2017). Study-wide context: In model experiments, template switching captured roughly one uniquely barcoded TCR beta cDNA molecule for every two T cells. The study analyzed two additional independent replicas of 1 million unique cDNA reads from the same blood draw for two donors, one aged 18 to 30 and one aged 80 or older. Donors were grouped into four age groups: young (average 16 years), middle-aged (around 39), aged (roughly 67) and long-lived (less than 85). To avoid experimental bias, donors of different ages were spread randomly across the sequencing lanes. To track age-related changes in TCR beta repertoire diversity, the study relied on deep sequencing normalized with unique cDNA molecular identifiers.

The CDR3 runs 15 amino acids, cysteine and phenylalanine included. The sequence is cut down to CDR3 DNA, 45 bases in frame from base 1. Systemically healthy Caucasian individuals from Russia, 35 to 50 in total and aged roughly 6 to 100 years, were included as donors. Each donor gave 8 to 10 milliliters of peripheral blood, drawn into EDTA-treated Vacutainer tubes. Ficoll-Paque density-gradient centrifugation was used to isolate PBMCs, with at least 7 million per sample. Total RNA, at least 6 micrograms per sample, was extracted from PBMCs with Trizol reagent. For every donor, flow cytometry on a PBMC aliquot measured the percentage of naive CD45RAhigh/CD27high T cells. In regard to this clonotype: The antigen it recognizes is unknown. No much larger clone exists at a distance of one base, and base qualities are not known.

Overall results and qualifications from the work: The percentage of naive T cells measured by flow cytometry correlated strongly with observed TCR beta diversity. The long-lived group showed more naive CD4+ T cells, fewer expanded clones and increased TCR diversity than the aged group, suggesting age selection. Because donor CMV infection status was unknown, age-related changes in expanded clonotypes were potentially confounded. Since profiling was done on bulk unsorted PBMCs, naive and antigen-experienced compartments could not be conclusively compared. Estimates of total diversity based on one million sequenced T cells were regarded as lower bounds and as underestimates. As age increased, observed TCR beta diversity per million T cells dropped in a roughly linear way, and a significant reduction was already evident by age 40.

The library was generated by 5' RACE. The sequencer listed for this sample is Illumina HiSeq 2500. A second PCR of roughly 7 to 11 cycles was performed with a sample-barcoded 5' primer and a J-beta primer mix. A unique molecular identifier was introduced onto each TCR beta cDNA molecule by a template-switch 5' adaptor carrying 12 random nucleotides. At least 3 million CDR3-containing paired-end reads were obtained from each sample. First-strand cDNA synthesis was performed from all RNA using the Mint cDNA synthesis kit, with priming by a TRBC-specific oligonucleotide. Following uracil-DNA glycosylase treatment, a first 18-cycle PCR with universal primers M1SS and BC2_uni_R was performed on all cDNA. The study's processing was this. For normalization, 1 million high-quality reads were randomly selected from each sample, with every read carrying a distinct molecular identifier. Instead of being binned into consensus sequences, reads with shared molecular identifiers were discarded. MiTCR, set to a Q25 quality threshold and the strictest error-elimination algorithm, was used for CDR3 identification, clonotype clustering and error correction. A nonparametric unseen species model with Euler transformation was used to estimate a lower bound on total TCR beta diversity. TCRdb trimmed public reads at Q25 via fastp, called clones via MiXCR and kept in-frame beta chains. Rows are unified per CDR3 protein, each entry keeping the most common DNA and genes. TCRdb's processing, not the authors', yielded these V and J calls. The table for this sample lists approximately 880,000 distinct CDR3 sequences; 48% of them were counted only once. The ten largest clones capture roughly 12% of the sample.

Sample: blood. The chain links TRBV21-1 with TRBJ1-6; whether TRBD1, the table's D call, matches the DNA was not checked. TRBV21-1 is classified as a pseudogene. The clonotype comes from a young man in good health. This receptor has the CDR3 CASSKAGGFIIPLHF. Here is the DNA: TGTGCCAGCAGCAAAGCGGGGGGCTTTATCATACCCCTCCACTTT.